This TCR beta chain is drawn from a study of identical twins. Healthy Caucasians were all of the donors. TCRdb independently ran MiXCR on the 5' RACE reads; one entry per CDR3 protein. This table has about 520,000 distinct CDR3 sequences, approximately 22% appearing once. Trimming removed 6 bases from V and 4 bases from J, with 18 bases in between. The CDR3 is 15 residues long. Germline V gives CDR1 LNHDA, CDR2 SQIVND (reference sequence). The data were also submitted as part of a second study, on T cells expressing NK-cell markers.

This sequence joins TRBV19 and TRBJ2-5; D unresolved. The material sequenced was CD4+ T cells sorted from blood. The receptor was derived from a woman aged 18-35 years in good health. The CDR3 DNA reads as TGTGCCAGTAGAGGCGACACCGCTGGGGTAGAGACCCAGTACTTC. It is translated as CASRGDTAGVETQYF.